This T cell receptor (beta chain) was retrieved from a study of shared clonotypes between healthy human individuals (dated by TCRdb to 2020 to 2021). Background on the whole study: Two women and a few men aged 18 to 49 years were included in the cohort. Per donor, three plates each were used for CD4 naive and CD4 memory, two for CD8 naive, and one for CD8 memory. To estimate repertoire size and how much clonotype sharing occurs between individuals, the study deeply sequenced the blood TCR repertoires of five healthy adults. To increase sequencing depth and limit assay-specific biases, different laboratories used diverse techniques to prepare libraries and sequence TCR repertoires. Leukapheresis yielded between about 0.94 and 8.9 billion PBMCs per donor.

From a lookup of the germline V gene, CDR1 and CDR2 are SGDLS and YYNGEE. Ends trimmed: V by 9 bases, J by 3 bases; bases unmatched to a gene: 18. The CDR3 goes from the cysteine to the phenylalanine over 18 residues. Only CDR3 DNA remains: 54 bases, in frame from the first base. On this clone: The target of this receptor is not known. Per-base qualities were not stored, and no clone one base away is much larger.

Results the study describes overall, beyond this receptor: Larger estimated clonotype richness was generally found for naive subsets than for memory subsets. Higher generation probabilities were observed for clonotypes shared by all four sorted-subset donors than for non-shared clonotypes. Rarefaction of sorted-subset datasets indicated incomplete sequencing despite the large sequencing depth. Only blood was sampled, and tissue TCR repertoires likely differ from those in blood. Based on pairwise subsampling, the degree of clonotype sharing among donors was expected to be affected by sequencing depth. Because the study included a small number of donors, the genetic and exposure-history diversity represented was limited. Sharing across several donors was observed for roughly 5.4% of naive CD4, less than 4% of naive CD8, 2% to 2.5% of memory CD4, and around 0.44% of memory CD8 clonotypes.

Donors were healthy HIV-negative adults with no recently reported acute infections or vaccinations. Every donor was a Caucasian adult residing in Nashville, Tennessee, USA. Magnetic negative selection was used to enrich CD4+ T cells, after which naive cells were positively selected on CD45RA and the negative fraction became the memory subset. After blood collection by leukapheresis, PBMCs were isolated using Ficoll-Histopaque density gradient centrifugation and then cryopreserved in the vapor phase of liquid nitrogen. Analytical flow cytometry was used to check the purity and quantity of each magnetically sorted T cell population. Each sorted fraction had its genomic DNA isolated and then quantified by UV absorbance on a Nanodrop 2000c. Using the deep immunoSEQ assay, TCR CDR3 regions were amplified from genomic DNA by multiplex PCR. Genomic DNA extracted from each cell subset was distributed evenly over all wells of several immunoSEQ 96-well plates, and each plate served as one replicate. Each replicate PCR for sorted subsets received roughly 200 ng genomic DNA, equal to tens of thousands of T cell genomes. Purified libraries were quantified with a Qubit 3.0 fluorometer, sized on a Bioanalyzer 2100, and re-quantified with the KAPA Library Quantification kit. A separate single-read 150-cycle Illumina NextSeq 550 flow cell was used to sequence each immunoSEQ 96-well plate. The study's processing was this. The immunoSEQ output contained only junctional sequences without quality scores, so filtering could not match that applied to full-length reads. To assign V/J genes and CDR3, sequences were annotated using PyIR, a Python wrapper for IgBLAST v1.9, with IMGT germline references. Reads were removed for weak V/J assignments (E-value above 1e-6), missing CDR3, stop codons, out-of-frame junctions, or ambiguous translated residues. V3J clonotypes were defined by identical inferred V gene, J gene, and CDR3 amino acid sequence. To compute the percentage overlap between repertoires, the number of shared unique clonotypes was divided by the size of the smaller repertoire. Repertoire richness was assessed with RTK rarefaction, the Chao1 estimator, and Recon v2.1 estimates of unobserved clonotypes. OLGA was used to compute generation probabilities for all TCRbeta clonotypes that the gDNA method yielded from a few donors. Here the immuneACCESS table is served through TCRdb, limited to in-frame sequences with V and J called. Missing clones are a known gap in these copies; in checked studies unresolved V genes cover under half, and the rest lacks a known reason. Clone size and the V and J calls come from that table; the DNA yielded D and trimming. In this sample the table shows around 2.3 million clones, around 95% of which occur a single time. The leading ten clones occupy roughly 0.13% of the sample.

The sequence links TRBV9 to TRBJ1-6, and TRBD1 aligns with 7 junction nucleotides. The clonotype was recovered from a man between 18 and 35 years old in good health. Sequencing input: naive CD4+ T cells sorted from blood. Interpreted using the paper, the cell subset or site label stands for: CD45RA+ positively selected. This receptor carries the CDR3 CATRGDGRPRLYNSPLHF. The DNA is as follows: TGTGCCACCAGGGGGGACGGTCGACCGCGTCTCTATAATTCACCCCTCCACTTT.